One sample yielded the 24 T cell receptor beta chains listed below, sequenced in a study of T cell repertoires in cytomegalovirus infection. In TCRdb, the reads were re-called with MiXCR into one record per CDR3 protein. The repertoire holds fewer than 70,000 distinct CDR3 sequences, around 28% seen once, with 59% in the top ten. Their antigens remain unidentified. The sample consisted of CD8+ T cells from cultured PBMCs, taken from culture after CMV antigen stimulation. These receptors were obtained from a human donor in good health (CMV status not recorded). Some clones in this sample may be carry-over from other donors' samples.

The chain links TRBV13 to TRBJ1-6; 7 bases fit TRBD1. V lost 5 bases, J lost 0 bases, and 7 bases stayed unmatched. The length of the CDR3 is 17 residues. The V gene's germline CDR1 is PRHDT and CDR2 FYEKMQ (reference sequence). For the CDR3, the DNA is TGTGCCAGCAGCATAAGGGGACAGAGCTCCTATAATTCACCCCTCCACTTT. It encodes CASSIRGQSSYNSPLHF.

This rearrangement joins TRBV7-9 to TRBJ1-1, with 7 bases aligning to TRBD1. Germline V gene data show CDR1 as SEHNR and CDR2 as FQNEAQ (reference sequence). The CDR3 extends over 17 amino acids. The junction had 12 bases not matched to a gene; V was cut back by 4 bases and J by 1 base. The CDR3 DNA sequence: TGTGCCAGCAGCTCCGCTCGGACAGACAGGGAGAACACTGAAGCTTTCTTT. It yields the protein CASSSARTDRENTEAFF. Combining the CDR3 with reference TRBV7-9 and TRBJ1-1 gives the whole variable domain DTGVSQNPRHKITKRGQNVTFRCDPISEHNRLYWYRQTLGQGPEFLTYFQNEAQLEKSRLLSDRFSAERPKGSFSTLEIQRTEQGDSAMYLCASSSARTDRENTEAFFGQGTRLTVV.

At least ten counts were recorded for this clonotype. This chain connects TRBV7-8 to TRBJ2-7; 11 positions match TRBD2. The CDR3 sequence is 18 residues long. Germline trimming cut 1 base from V and 0 bases from J; bases unmatched to any gene: 8. Germline loops: CDR1 SGHVS, CDR2 FQNEAQ. The CDR3 DNA reads TGTGCCAGCAGCTTAGGTTCGGGACTAGCGGTCAGCTCCTACGAGCAGTACTTC. This gives the protein CASSLGSGLAVSSYEQYF.

This clonotype was seen at least ten times. V gene TRBV6-1 combines with J gene TRBJ2-7; 9 bases line up with TRBD1. The CDR3 contains 13 residues. CDR1 and CDR2 (germline): MNHNS, SASEGT. The junction had 4 bases not matched to a gene; V was cut back by 7 bases and J by 3 bases. CDR3 loop: CASIGTGLYEQYF. The CDR3 DNA is TGTGCCAGCATCGGGACAGGGCTCTACGAGCAGTACTTC.

This chain joins TRBV27 and TRBJ2-3; TRBD2 aligns across 7 bases. This CDR3 comprises 16 residues. In germline, CDR1 is MNHEY, CDR2 SMNVEV (reference sequence). V was clipped by 4 bases and J by 0 bases; unmatched bases: 7. DNA of the CDR3: TGTGCCAGCAGTTCCCGCGCGGGGGATAGCACAGATACGCAGTATTTT. Translating gives CASSSRAGDSTDTQYF.

This clonotype was found a few times. The rearrangement uses TRBV7-9 and TRBJ2-1; tentatively, D is TRBD1 (6 bases). The CDR3 is 16 residues long. Germline V gene sequence: CDR1 SEHNR, CDR2 FQNEAQ (reference sequence). Trimming took 2 bases from V and 4 from J, leaving 15 bases between them. The CDR3, as DNA: TGTGCCAGCAGCTTAAAGTCCCGGACAGTTTACAATGAGCAGTTCTTC. Translating it yields CASSLKSRTVYNEQFF.

The chain is built from TRBV4-2 and TRBJ1-5; D is unclear. The V gene lost 0 bases and the J gene lost 3 bases, with 9 bases spanning the gap. Germline V CDR1 and CDR2: LGHNA, YNFKEQ. The CDR3 contains 15 residues. The CDR3 loop reads CASSQEEDYNQPQHF. The CDR3 DNA reads as TGTGCCAGCAGCCAAGAGGAGGACTACAATCAGCCCCAGCATTTT.

This clonotype was seen only a few times. V gene TRBV7-8 combines with J gene TRBJ2-7; D call uncertain. The ends were cut back, 1 base at V and 2 bases at J, with 3 bases in the middle. In germline, CDR1 is SGHVS, CDR2 FQNEAQ. The CDR3 sequence is 12 residues long. The chain's CDR3 is CASSLEAYEQYF. DNA of the CDR3: TGTGCCAGCAGCTTAGAGGCCTACGAGCAGTACTTC.

This clonotype was detected a few times. The CDR3 DNA reads TGTGCCAGCAGTGAAAAGGGCATGAACACTGAAGCTTTCTTT. Its translation is CASSEKGMNTEAFF. The chain recombines TRBV6-1 with TRBJ1-1; D is undetermined. Germline values: CDR1 MNHNS, CDR2 SASEGT. The CDR3 runs 14 residues. Trimming removed 2 bases from V and 0 bases from J, with 7 bases in between.

The chain is built from TRBV7-9 and TRBJ2-5, with 15 bases matching TRBD2. CDR3 size: 17 residues. J was trimmed by 3 bases and V by 3 bases; bases with no gene match: 5. Germline loops: CDR1 SEHNR, CDR2 FQNEAQ (reference sequence). The CDR3 bases are TGTGCCAGCAGCTTGGGGACTAGCGGGGGGTCTAAAGAGACCCAGTACTTC. Translating it yields CASSLGTSGGSKETQYF.

The CDR3 loop reads CATSITDTGELFF. The CDR3 coding sequence is TGTGCCACCAGTATCACGGACACCGGGGAGCTGTTTTTT. This chain connects TRBV24-1 to TRBJ2-2; no firm D call. The CDR3 sequence is 13 residues long. Germline V gene data show CDR1 as KGHDR and CDR2 as SFDVKD. Trimming stripped 6 bases from V and 3 bases from J, with 7 bases between.

This clonotype was counted once. V and J are TRBV6-5 and TRBJ1-2; D ambiguous. Looked up from germline, CDR1 is MNHEY and CDR2 is SVGAGI. The CDR3 sequence is 13 residues long. V gave up 5 bases and J gave up 5 bases, with 12 bases separating them. CDR3 in amino acids: CASSPGLPYGYTF. In DNA form, the CDR3 reads TGTGCCAGCAGTCCTGGACTGCCTTATGGCTACACCTTC.

This clonotype turned up a few times. This chain uses TRBV10-2 with TRBJ2-3; D remains unclear. Germline CDR1 is WSHSY and CDR2 is SAAADI. V lost 10 bases, J lost 8 bases, and 13 bases lay in between. The CDR3 sequence is 11 residues long. The CDR3 reads CATEVAGTQYF. DNA of the CDR3: TGCGCCACCGAAGTGGCCGGTACGCAGTATTTT.

The rearrangement joins TRBV11-1 to TRBJ2-3; D perhaps matches TRBD2 (5 bases). The V gene's germline CDR1 is SGHAT and CDR2 FQDESV (reference sequence). Between the trimmed V and J ends, which lost 2 bases and 4 bases, there was a span of 10 bases. The CDR3 has 14 amino acids. CDR3 DNA: TGTGCCAGCAGCTTAAGCGGCAGCCCAGATACGCAGTATTTT. Residues: CASSLSGSPDTQYF.

This clonotype was observed a few times. The J gene is TRBJ1-1, the V gene TRBV5-6; D uncertain. The length of the CDR3 is 12 residues. In germline, CDR1 is SGHDT, CDR2 YYEEEE. The germline V and J ends were trimmed by 2 bases and 5 bases, with 7 bases remaining between them. This CDR3 reads CASSFGETEAFF. For the CDR3, the DNA is TGTGCCAGCAGCTTTGGAGAGACTGAAGCTTTCTTT.

This clonotype was found a few times. The chain is built from TRBV7-2 and TRBJ2-3; D assignment may be TRBD1 or TRBD2 (5 bases each). The CDR3 extends over 16 amino acids. Germline values: CDR1 SGHTA, CDR2 FQGNSA. V gave up 5 bases and J gave up 2 bases, with 17 bases separating them. Written as DNA, the CDR3 is TGTGCCAGCAGCCTTACCGGGACGGCTGTCACAGATACGCAGTATTTT. Residues: CASSLTGTAVTDTQYF.

The sample holds many counts of this clonotype. The chain recombines TRBV7-8 with TRBJ2-5, with 11 bases matching TRBD2. This CDR3 comprises 15 residues. Germline CDR1 is SGHVS and CDR2 is FQNEAQ. Trimming at V came to 3 bases and at J to 5 bases, leaving 5 bases not matched to a gene. For the CDR3, the DNA is TGTGCCAGCAGCTTTAAACTAGCGGGGGTGGAGACCCAGTACTTC. This encodes CASSFKLAGVETQYF.

The chain carries TRBV19 and TRBJ2-1; D perhaps matches TRBD2 (7 bases). Germline CDR1 and CDR2: LNHDA and SQIVND (reference sequence). The germline V and J ends were trimmed by 6 bases and 7 bases, with 31 bases remaining between them. This CDR3 comprises 19 residues. CDR3: CASREGEGQPPPPKNEQFF. CDR3 DNA sequence: TGTGCCAGTAGGGAGGGGGAGGGCCAACCCCCACCGCCAAAAAATGAGCAGTTCTTC.

As concerns this clonotype: The junction departs from the called germline gene at one end, perhaps through a read error. The chain joins TRBV20-1 to TRBJ2-1, with 13 positions matching TRBD2. CDR1 is DFQATT and CDR2 is SNEGSKA in the germline V gene (reference sequence). The CDR3 is made up of 15 amino acids. The chain's CDR3 is CSARTGTSGNNEQIF. CDR3 coding DNA: TGCAGTGCTAGAACCGGGACTAGCGGGAACAATGAGCAGATCTTC.

A single count supports this clonotype. The chain has TRBV12-3 or TRBV12-4 and TRBJ2-3; 8 bases are a match to TRBD1. This CDR3 has 14 amino acids. Trimming at V came to 6 bases and at J to 4 bases, leaving 6 bases not matched to a gene. The CDR3 sequence: CASRGRTGSDTQYF. CDR3 DNA: TGTGCCAGCAGGGGGAGGACAGGGTCAGATACGCAGTATTTT.

The V gene is TRBV28, the J gene TRBJ1-2; no reliable D call. This CDR3 contains 14 residues. The V gene lost 10 bases and the J gene lost 2 bases, with 17 bases spanning the gap. CDR1 MDHEN and CDR2 SYDVKM come from the germline V gene. CDR3 sequence: CANRSIGGNYGYTF. In DNA, the CDR3 is TGTGCCAACAGATCGATTGGAGGGAACTATGGCTACACCTTC.

The chain has TRBV7-3 and TRBJ2-5; 7 nucleotides agree with TRBD1. The CDR3 consists of 13 residues. The germline V gene has CDR1 SGHTA and CDR2 FQGTGA. V dropped 5 bases and J dropped 4; count of bases not matched to a gene: 4. CDR3 nucleotide sequence: TGTGCCAGCAGCACGACAGGGCGAGAGACCCAGTACTTC. Protein sequence: CASSTTGRETQYF.

This clonotype was recorded a few times. The genes are TRBV11-2 and TRBJ2-3, with 9 bases aligning to TRBD2. Unmatched junction bases numbered 10, after V lost 4 bases and J lost 5 bases. This CDR3 region has 16 residues. CDR1 and CDR2 from the germline V gene are SGHAT and FQNNGV. CDR3 DNA: TGTGCCAGCAGCTCCAGTAGCGGGGGAGGCAGAGATACGCAGTATTTT. The encoded protein is CASSSSSGGGRDTQYF.

This sequence joins TRBV20-1 and TRBJ2-1; 11 nucleotides align to TRBD2. The CDR3 loop spans 18 amino acids. The V and J ends lost 0 bases and 2 bases, in that order; junction bases with no gene match: 9. CDR1 DFQATT and CDR2 SNEGSKA come from the germline V gene (reference sequence). The CDR3 DNA is TGCAGTGCTAGAGATCGGAATAGCGGGAGGGCCGCCTACAATGAGCAGTTCTTC. Residues: CSARDRNSGRAAYNEQFF.